These 19 T cell receptor beta chains were all obtained from the same sample, sequenced in a study of cytomegalovirus exposure and HLA in healthy donors. PCR primers comprised 60 Vbeta and 13 Jbeta primers. This table comes from immunoSEQ multiplex PCR, and its TCRdb copy is limited to in-frame clones, with some not included. The sample holds 120,000 to 150,000 clones, around 80% seen once. Sequenced sample: PBMCs. All receptors derive from a woman aged 25-40 years in good health and CMV-seronegative.

J is TRBJ1-4 and V is TRBV27; 8 bases fit TRBD1. CDR3 length: 18 amino acids. With V trimmed by 5 bases and J by 8 bases, 19 bases remained unmatched. Germline values: CDR1 MNHEY, CDR2 SMNVEV (reference sequence). DNA of the CDR3: TGTGCCAGCAGTCCCGACAGGGGCATGGGGAGTTACCTAGAAAAACTGTTTTTT. This encodes CASSPDRGMGSYLEKLFF.

In its sample, this clone was seen a few times. This chain links TRBV19 with TRBJ2-4; TRBD2 matches 12 bases. J lost 6 bases, V lost 4 bases, and 4 bases had no gene match. The CDR3 loop spans 15 amino acids. Germline V gene data show CDR1 as LNHDA and CDR2 as SQIVND (reference sequence). CDR3 DNA sequence: TGTGCCAGTAGTAGGACTAGCGGGACTTCAAACATTCAGTACTTC. Translating it yields CASSRTSGTSNIQYF.

This clone was detected once. This CDR3 is CASGPGFGQPQHF. In DNA form, the CDR3 reads TGTGCTAGTGGTCCAGGGTTCGGTCAGCCCCAGCATTTT. V usage is TRBV12-5 and J usage is TRBJ1-5, with TRBD1 as a possible D gene (5 bases). CDR3 size: 13 residues. Germline values: CDR1 LGHNT, CDR2 FRNRAP. V lost 5 bases to trimming and J lost 6 bases, with 11 bases between them.

This sequence joins TRBV5-1 and TRBJ1-4, with a weak D call TRBD1 (5 bases). Germline assignment: CDR1 SGHRS and CDR2 YFSETQ. The ends were cut back, 4 bases at V and 3 bases at J, with 7 bases in the middle. This CDR3 contains 13 residues. CDR3 coding DNA: TGCGCCAGCAGCGCACAGGCTAATGAAAAACTGTTTTTT. Its protein product is CASSAQANEKLFF. The variable domain in full, with the rest retrieved from reference TRBV5-1 and TRBJ1-4, is KAGVTQTPRYLIKTRGQQVTLSCSPISGHRSVSWYQQTPGQGLQFLFEYFSETQRNKGNFPGRFSGRQFSNSRSEMNVSTLELGDSALYLCASSAQANEKLFFGSGTQLSVL.

The chain is built from TRBV7-8 and TRBJ2-2; D may be TRBD1 (5 bases). Germline assignment: CDR1 SGHVS and CDR2 FQNEAQ. This CDR3 is built from 15 residues. Deletions cut 5 bases from V and 1 base from J, with 11 bases between. The CDR3 nucleotides are TGTGCCAGCAGCCAGGGCCACAGGAACACCGGGGAGCTGTTTTTT. This sequence encodes CASSQGHRNTGELFF.

The table lists this clone with a few counts. The CDR3 region has the DNA TGTGCCAGCAGTTTGACAGGGGTTGCAACTAATGAAAAACTGTTTTTT. This sequence encodes CASSLTGVATNEKLFF. The chain uses TRBV2 and TRBJ1-4, with 8 bases that match TRBD1. Looked up from germline, CDR1 is SNHLY and CDR2 is FYNNEI. This CDR3 has 16 residues. V was clipped by 5 bases and J by 0 bases; unmatched bases: 5.

The table lists this clone with a count of one. The chain employs TRBV11-3 and TRBJ1-1; a possible D gene is TRBD1 (5 bases). This CDR3 has 14 amino acids. From germline, CDR1 is SGHNT and CDR2 YENEEA. V was pared by 2 bases and J by 1 base, with 8 bases between. DNA of the CDR3: TGTGCCAGCAGCTTACAGGGCTCGAACACTGAAGCTTTCTTT. This encodes CASSLQGSNTEAFF.

This clone has only a few counts. The chain couples TRBV18 to TRBJ1-1; TRBD1 agrees at 9 bases. Germline V lookup: CDR1 KGHSH, CDR2 LQKENI. CDR3 length: 15 amino acids. Trimming at V came to 3 bases and at J to 1 base, leaving 3 bases not matched to a gene. CDR3 loop: CASSPTGGANTEAFF. The DNA for the CDR3 is TGTGCCAGCTCACCTACAGGGGGCGCGAACACTGAAGCTTTCTTT.

This clone was observed a single time. This chain joins TRBV7-9 and TRBJ1-4, with TRBD1 identical over 8 bases. Germline V gene data show CDR1 as SEHNR and CDR2 as FQNEAQ (reference sequence). This CDR3 is 15 amino acids long. The junction had 10 bases not matched to a gene; V was cut back by 6 bases and J by 7 bases. CDR3 in amino acids: CASSRTGKDSEKLFF. The DNA of the CDR3 is TGTGCCAGCAGTCGGACAGGGAAGGATAGTGAAAAACTGTTTTTT.

V and J are TRBV15 and TRBJ2-7; D is undetermined. The CDR3 has 13 amino acids. The ends were cut back, 0 bases at V and 4 bases at J, with 7 bases in the middle. The germline gives CDR1 LNHNV, CDR2 YYDKDF (reference sequence). The CDR3 coding sequence is TGTGCCACCAGCAGAGAAACAGAATACGAGCAGTACTTC. Its protein product is CATSRETEYEQYF.

The chain is built from TRBV6-5 and TRBJ1-1; D gene uncertain. This CDR3 spans 13 amino acids. The V end was cut by 7 bases, the J end by 0 bases, with 9 bases between. Germline values: CDR1 MNHEY, CDR2 SVGAGI. This CDR3 is CASNRGLNTEAFF. The CDR3 nucleotides read TGTGCCAGCAATAGAGGGCTGAACACTGAAGCTTTCTTT.

This clone is medium-sized by share. The chain carries TRBV6-5 and TRBJ1-6, with D unresolved. Trimming shortened V by 5 bases and J by 9 bases, and 8 bases separated the two germline ends. Per the germline V gene, CDR1 is MNHEY and CDR2 is SVGAGI. CDR3 length equals 12 residues. Written as DNA, the CDR3 is TGTGCCAGCAGTACGAGACTTTCACCCCTCCACTTT. Its translation: CASSTRLSPLHF.

The chain links TRBV7-8 to TRBJ2-1; 8 bases agree with TRBD1. The germline CDR1 and CDR2 sequences are SGHVS and FQNEAQ. V gave up 7 bases and J gave up 0 bases; unmatched junction bases: 5. The CDR3 is 15 residues long. The chain's CDR3 is CASTVGTGSYNEQFF. DNA of the CDR3: TGTGCCAGCACCGTCGGGACAGGCTCCTACAATGAGCAGTTCTTC.

The chain links TRBV20-1 to TRBJ1-2, with a tentative D call TRBD1 (5 bases). CDR3 size: 11 residues. V lost 3 bases, J lost 8 bases, and 10 bases lay in between. Germline V gene lookup returns CDR1 DFQATT and CDR2 SNEGSKA (reference sequence). CDR3 protein: CSARPRVGYTF. CDR3 coding DNA: TGCAGTGCTAGGCCCAGGGTAGGCTACACCTTC.

This clone was seen a handful of times. The CDR3 sequence: CASSRTGNTEAFF. The DNA for the CDR3 is TGTGCCAGCAGCCGGACAGGGAACACTGAAGCTTTCTTT. The chain employs TRBV27 and TRBJ1-1, with TRBD1 identical over 7 bases. The ends lost 6 bases at V and 1 base at J; junction bases unmatched: 2. Germline V lookup: CDR1 MNHEY, CDR2 SMNVEV (reference sequence). The CDR3 length is 13 residues.

In this sample, this clone turned up once. V and J are TRBV6-5 and TRBJ1-5; 8 nucleotides match TRBD1. V trimming: 6 bases; J trimming: 2 bases; junction bases outside the gene matches: 6. This CDR3 is 15 amino acids long. CDR1 and CDR2 from the germline V gene are MNHEY and SVGAGI. The CDR3 sequence: CASSRTGGGNQPQHF. For the CDR3, the DNA is TGTGCCAGCAGCAGAACAGGGGGTGGCAATCAGCCCCAGCATTTT.

The chain links TRBV2 to TRBJ2-2; 8 bases line up with TRBD1. The CDR3 has 16 residues. Looked up from germline, CDR1 is SNHLY and CDR2 is FYNNEI. Germline trimming cut 5 bases from V and 1 base from J; bases unmatched to any gene: 6. The CDR3 loop is CASSFIGTGNTGELFF. DNA of the CDR3: TGTGCCAGCAGTTTCATCGGGACAGGGAACACCGGGGAGCTGTTTTTT.

This sequence joins TRBV5-3 and TRBJ2-3, with 9 positions matching TRBD2. TRBV5-3 has ORF status, its function being uncertain. Germline trimming cut 5 bases from V and 5 bases from J; bases unmatched to any gene: 9. There are 15 residues in the CDR3. The CDR3 loop reads CARRQEAGGEDTQYF. As DNA, the CDR3 is TGTGCCAGAAGGCAAGAAGCGGGGGGTGAAGATACGCAGTATTTT.

The V and J genes are TRBV5-8 and TRBJ1-2; TRBD1 agrees at 7 bases. The CDR3 length is 13 residues. Per germline, CDR1 SGHTS and CDR2 YDEGEE. J gave up 5 bases and V 4 bases, and 5 bases lay outside the gene matches. As DNA, the CDR3 is TGTGCCAGCAGCCGGACAGGCCTATATGGCTACACCTTC. This translates into CASSRTGLYGYTF.